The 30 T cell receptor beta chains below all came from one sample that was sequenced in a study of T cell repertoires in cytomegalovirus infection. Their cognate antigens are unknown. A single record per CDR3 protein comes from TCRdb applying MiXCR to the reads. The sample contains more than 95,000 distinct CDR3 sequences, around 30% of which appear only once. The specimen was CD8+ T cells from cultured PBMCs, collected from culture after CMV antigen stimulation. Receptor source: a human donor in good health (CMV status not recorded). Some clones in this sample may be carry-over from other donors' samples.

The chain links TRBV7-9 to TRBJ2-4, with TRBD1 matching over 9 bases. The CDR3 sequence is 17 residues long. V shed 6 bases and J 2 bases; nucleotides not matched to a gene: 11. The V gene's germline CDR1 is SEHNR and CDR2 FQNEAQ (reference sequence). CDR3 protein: CASRPPTGGETKNIQYF. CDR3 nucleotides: TGTGCCAGCAGGCCTCCCACAGGGGGCGAGACCAAAAACATTCAGTACTTC.

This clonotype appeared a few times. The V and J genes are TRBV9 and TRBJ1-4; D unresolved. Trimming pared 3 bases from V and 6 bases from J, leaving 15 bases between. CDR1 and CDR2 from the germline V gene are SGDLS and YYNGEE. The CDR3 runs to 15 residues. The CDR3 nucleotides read TGTGCCAGCAGCGCCGCCGCAGGTCGGGATGAAAAACTGTTTTTT. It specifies CASSAAAGRDEKLFF.

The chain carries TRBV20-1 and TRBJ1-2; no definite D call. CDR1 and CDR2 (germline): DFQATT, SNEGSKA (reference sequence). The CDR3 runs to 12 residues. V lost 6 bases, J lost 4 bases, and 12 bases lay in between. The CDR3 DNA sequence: TGCAGTGCCCAGTGGGGTTTCTATGGCTACACCTTC. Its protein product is CSAQWGFYGYTF.

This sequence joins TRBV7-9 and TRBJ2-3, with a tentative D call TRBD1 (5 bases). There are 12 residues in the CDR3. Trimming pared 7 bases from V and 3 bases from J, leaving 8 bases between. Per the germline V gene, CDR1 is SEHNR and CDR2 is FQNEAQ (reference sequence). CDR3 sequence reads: CASKGPTDTQYF. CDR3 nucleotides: TGTGCCAGCAAGGGGCCGACAGATACGCAGTATTTT.

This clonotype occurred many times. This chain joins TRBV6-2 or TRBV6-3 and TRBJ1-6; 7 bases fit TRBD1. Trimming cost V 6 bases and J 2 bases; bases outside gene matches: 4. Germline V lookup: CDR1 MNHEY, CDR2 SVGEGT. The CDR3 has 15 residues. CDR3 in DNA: TGTGCCAGCAGACGGGACAGCACCTATAATTCACCCCTCCACTTT. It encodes CASRRDSTYNSPLHF.

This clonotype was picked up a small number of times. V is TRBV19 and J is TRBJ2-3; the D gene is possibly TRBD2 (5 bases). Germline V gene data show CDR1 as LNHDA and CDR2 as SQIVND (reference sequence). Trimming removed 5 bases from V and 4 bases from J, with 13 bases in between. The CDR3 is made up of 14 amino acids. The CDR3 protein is CASSEGKESDTQYF. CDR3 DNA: TGTGCCAGTAGTGAGGGTAAGGAGTCAGATACGCAGTATTTT.

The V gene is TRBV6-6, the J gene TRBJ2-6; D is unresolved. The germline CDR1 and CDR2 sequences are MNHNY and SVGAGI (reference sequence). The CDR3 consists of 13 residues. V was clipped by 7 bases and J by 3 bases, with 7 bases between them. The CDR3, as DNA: TGTGCCAGCACCTGGGGTGGGGCCAACGTCCTGACTTTC. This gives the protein CASTWGGANVLTF.

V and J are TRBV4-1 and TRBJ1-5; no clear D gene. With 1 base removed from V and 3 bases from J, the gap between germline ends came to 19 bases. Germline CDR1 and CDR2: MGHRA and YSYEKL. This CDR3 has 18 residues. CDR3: CASSQAYPAGGINQPQHF. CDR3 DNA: TGCGCCAGCAGCCAAGCTTATCCGGCCGGTGGGATCAATCAGCCCCAGCATTTT.

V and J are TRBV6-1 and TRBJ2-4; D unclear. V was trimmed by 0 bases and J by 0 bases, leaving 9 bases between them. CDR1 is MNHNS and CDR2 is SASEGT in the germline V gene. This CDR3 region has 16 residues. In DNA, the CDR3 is TGTGCCAGCAGTGAAGCGGGAACGATAGCCAAAAACATTCAGTACTTC. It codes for CASSEAGTIAKNIQYF.

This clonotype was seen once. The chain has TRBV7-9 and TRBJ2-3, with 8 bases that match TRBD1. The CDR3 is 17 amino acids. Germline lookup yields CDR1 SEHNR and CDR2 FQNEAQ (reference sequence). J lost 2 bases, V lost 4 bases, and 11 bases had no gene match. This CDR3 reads CASSSERQGRDTDTQYF. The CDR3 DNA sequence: TGTGCCAGCAGCTCCGAGCGACAGGGGCGCGACACAGATACGCAGTATTTT.

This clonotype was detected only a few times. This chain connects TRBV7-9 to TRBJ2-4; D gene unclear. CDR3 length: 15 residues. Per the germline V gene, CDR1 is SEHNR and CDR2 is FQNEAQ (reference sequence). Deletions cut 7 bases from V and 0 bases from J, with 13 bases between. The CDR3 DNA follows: TGTGCCAGCACCCATATTGGGCTAGCCAAAAACATTCAGTACTTC. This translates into CASTHIGLAKNIQYF.

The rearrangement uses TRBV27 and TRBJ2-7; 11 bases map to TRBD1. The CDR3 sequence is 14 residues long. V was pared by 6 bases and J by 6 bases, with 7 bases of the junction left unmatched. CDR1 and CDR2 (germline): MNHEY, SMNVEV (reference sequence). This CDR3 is CASRGQGVLGEQYF. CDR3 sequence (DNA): TGTGCCAGCAGGGGACAGGGGGTTTTGGGCGAGCAGTACTTC.

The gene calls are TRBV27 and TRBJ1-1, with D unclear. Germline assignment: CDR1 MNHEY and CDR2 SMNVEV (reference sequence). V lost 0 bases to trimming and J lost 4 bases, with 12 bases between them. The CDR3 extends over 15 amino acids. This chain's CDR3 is CASSLSVGSGTEAFF. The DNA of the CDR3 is TGTGCCAGCAGTTTATCTGTAGGGTCGGGCACTGAAGCTTTCTTT.

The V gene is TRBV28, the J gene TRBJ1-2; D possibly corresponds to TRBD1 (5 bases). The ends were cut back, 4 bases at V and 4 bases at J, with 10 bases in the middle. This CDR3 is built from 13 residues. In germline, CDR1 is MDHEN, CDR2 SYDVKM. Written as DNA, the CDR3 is TGTGCCAGCAGTTACACAGGCTTCTATGGCTACACCTTC. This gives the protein CASSYTGFYGYTF.

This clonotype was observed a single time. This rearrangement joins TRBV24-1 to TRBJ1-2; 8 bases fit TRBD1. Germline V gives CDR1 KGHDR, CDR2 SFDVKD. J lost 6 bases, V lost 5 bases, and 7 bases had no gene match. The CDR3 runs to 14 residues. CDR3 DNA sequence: TGTGCCACCAGTGCTCCCGGGACAGGAAATGGCTACACCTTC. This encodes CATSAPGTGNGYTF.

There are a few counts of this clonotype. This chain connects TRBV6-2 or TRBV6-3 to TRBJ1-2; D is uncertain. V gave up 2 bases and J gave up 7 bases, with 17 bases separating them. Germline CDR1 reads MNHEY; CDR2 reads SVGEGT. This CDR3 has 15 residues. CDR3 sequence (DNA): TGTGCCAGCAGTTACATCGGGGAACGGATGAGTGGCTACACCTTC. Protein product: CASSYIGERMSGYTF.

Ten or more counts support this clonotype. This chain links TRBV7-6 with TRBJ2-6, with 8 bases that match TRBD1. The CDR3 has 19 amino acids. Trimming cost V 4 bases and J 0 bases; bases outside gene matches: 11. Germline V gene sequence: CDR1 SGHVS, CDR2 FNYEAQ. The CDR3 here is CASSSQGTGHHSGANVLTF. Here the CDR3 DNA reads TGTGCCAGCAGCTCCCAGGGGACAGGTCACCACTCTGGGGCCAACGTCCTGACTTTC.

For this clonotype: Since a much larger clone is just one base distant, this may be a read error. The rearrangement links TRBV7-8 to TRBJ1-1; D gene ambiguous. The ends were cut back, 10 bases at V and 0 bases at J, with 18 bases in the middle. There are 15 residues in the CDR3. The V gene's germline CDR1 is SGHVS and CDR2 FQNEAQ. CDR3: CATARFRGLNTEAFF. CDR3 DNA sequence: TGTGCCACGGCGAGGTTTCGGGGTCTGAACACTGAAGCTTTCTTT.

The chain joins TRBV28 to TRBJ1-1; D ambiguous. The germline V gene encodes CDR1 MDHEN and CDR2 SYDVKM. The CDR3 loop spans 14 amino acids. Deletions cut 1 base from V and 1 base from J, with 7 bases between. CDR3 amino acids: CASSLFPQNTEAFF. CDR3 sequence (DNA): TGTGCCAGCAGTTTATTCCCACAGAACACTGAAGCTTTCTTT.

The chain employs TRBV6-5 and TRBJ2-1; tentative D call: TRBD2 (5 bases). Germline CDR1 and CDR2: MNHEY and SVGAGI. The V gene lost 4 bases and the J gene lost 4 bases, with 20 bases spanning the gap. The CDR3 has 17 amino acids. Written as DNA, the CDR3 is TGTGCCAGCAGTTGTGTTTCGGGGAGTGATACGTACAATGAGCAGTTCTTC. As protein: CASSCVSGSDTYNEQFF.

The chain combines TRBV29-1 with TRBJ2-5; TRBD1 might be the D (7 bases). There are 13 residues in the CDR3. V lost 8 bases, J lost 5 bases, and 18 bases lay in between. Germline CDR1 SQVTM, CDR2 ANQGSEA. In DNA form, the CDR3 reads TGCAGCCATGCCGCAGGGGGGAGTGAGACCCAGTACTTC. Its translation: CSHAAGGSETQYF.

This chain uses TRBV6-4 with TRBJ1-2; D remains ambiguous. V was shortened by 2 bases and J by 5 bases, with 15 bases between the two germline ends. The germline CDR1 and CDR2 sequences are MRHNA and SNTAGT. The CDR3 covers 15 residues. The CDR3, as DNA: TGTGCCAGCAGTGACACTCAAGCTAGCCCATATGGCTACACCTTC. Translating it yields CASSDTQASPYGYTF.

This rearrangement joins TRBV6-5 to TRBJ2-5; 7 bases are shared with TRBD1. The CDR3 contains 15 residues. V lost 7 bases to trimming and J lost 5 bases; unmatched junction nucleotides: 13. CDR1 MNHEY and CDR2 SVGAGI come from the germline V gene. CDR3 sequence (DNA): TGTGCCAGCATTAAAGAAACAGGGGTCCACGAGACCCAGTACTTC. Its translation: CASIKETGVHETQYF.

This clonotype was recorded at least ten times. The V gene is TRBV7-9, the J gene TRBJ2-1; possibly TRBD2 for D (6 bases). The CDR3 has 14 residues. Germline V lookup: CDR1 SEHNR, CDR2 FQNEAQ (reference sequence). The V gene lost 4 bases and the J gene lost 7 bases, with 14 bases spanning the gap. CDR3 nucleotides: TGTGCCAGCAGCTACGGGAGTGGTTCGAATGAGCAGTTCTTC. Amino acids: CASSYGSGSNEQFF. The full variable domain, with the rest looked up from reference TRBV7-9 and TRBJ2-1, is DTGVSQNPRHKITKRGQNVTFRCDPISEHNRLYWYRQTLGQGPEFLTYFQNEAQLEKSRLLSDRFSAERPKGSFSTLEIQRTEQGDSAMYLCASSYGSGSNEQFFGPGTRLTVL.

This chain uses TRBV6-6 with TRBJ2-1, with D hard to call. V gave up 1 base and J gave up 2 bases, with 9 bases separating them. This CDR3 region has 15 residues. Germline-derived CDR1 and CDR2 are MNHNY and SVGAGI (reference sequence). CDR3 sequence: CASSYLSEAYNEQFF. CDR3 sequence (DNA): TGTGCCAGCAGTTACTTGTCTGAGGCCTACAATGAGCAGTTCTTC.

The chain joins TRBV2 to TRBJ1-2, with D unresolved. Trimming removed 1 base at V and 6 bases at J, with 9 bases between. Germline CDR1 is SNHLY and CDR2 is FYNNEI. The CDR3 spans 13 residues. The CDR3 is CASSEVGVDGYTF. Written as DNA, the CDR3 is TGTGCCAGCAGTGAAGTCGGGGTGGATGGCTACACCTTC. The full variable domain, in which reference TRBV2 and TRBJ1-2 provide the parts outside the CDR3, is EPEVTQTPSHQVTQMGQEVILRCVPISNHLYFYWYRQILGQKVEFLVSFYNNEISEKSEIFDDQFSVERPDGSNFTLKIRSTKLEDSAMYFCASSEVGVDGYTFGSGTRLTVV.

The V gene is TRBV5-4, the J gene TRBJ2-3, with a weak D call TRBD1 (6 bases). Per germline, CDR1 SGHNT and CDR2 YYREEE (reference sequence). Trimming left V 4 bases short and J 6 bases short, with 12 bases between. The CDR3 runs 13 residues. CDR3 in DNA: TGTGCCAGCAGCGGAACAGGGTTGGATACGCAGTATTTT. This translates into CASSGTGLDTQYF.

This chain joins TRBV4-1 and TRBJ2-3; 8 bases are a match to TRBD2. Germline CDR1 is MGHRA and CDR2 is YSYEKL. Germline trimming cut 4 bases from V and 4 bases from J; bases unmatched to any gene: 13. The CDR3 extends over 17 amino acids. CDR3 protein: CASSLEETSGPPDTQYF. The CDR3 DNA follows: TGCGCCAGCAGCCTGGAGGAAACTAGCGGCCCTCCAGATACGCAGTATTTT.

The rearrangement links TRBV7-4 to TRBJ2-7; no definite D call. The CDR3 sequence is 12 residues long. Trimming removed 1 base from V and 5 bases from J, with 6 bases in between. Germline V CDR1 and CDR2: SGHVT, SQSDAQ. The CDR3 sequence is CASSLDYHEQYF. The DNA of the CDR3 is TGTGCCAGCAGCTTAGACTACCACGAGCAGTACTTC.

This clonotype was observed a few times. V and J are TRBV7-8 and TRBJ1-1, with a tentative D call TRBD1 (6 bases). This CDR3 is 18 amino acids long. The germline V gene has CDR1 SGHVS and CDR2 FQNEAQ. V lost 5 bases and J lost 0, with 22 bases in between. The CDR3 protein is CASSHTGGLTFMNTEAFF. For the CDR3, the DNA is TGTGCCAGCAGCCACACGGGGGGCCTTACCTTCATGAACACTGAAGCTTTCTTT.